These 23 T cell receptor beta chains share one sample of origin, sequenced in a study of cytomegalovirus exposure and HLA in healthy donors. Sequencing used immunoSEQ multiplex PCR; TCRdb keeps in-frame clones, though not all of them. Of fewer than 75,000 clones in the sample, approximately 95% are singletons; the top ten hold 3.3%. Material for sequencing was PBMCs. The receptors shown here come from a man younger than 30 in good health and CMV-seronegative.

The chain recombines TRBV6-5 with TRBJ1-2, with 8 bases lining up with TRBD1. The length of the CDR3 is 15 residues. The J segment lost 4 bases and the V segment lost 4 bases, leaving 8 bases of the junction unmatched. Germline loops: CDR1 MNHEY, CDR2 SVGAGI. This chain's CDR3 is CASSFTVDRAYGYTF. The CDR3 region has the DNA TGTGCCAGCAGTTTCACCGTGGACAGGGCCTATGGCTACACCTTC.

The CDR3 region is CASSLDTGTGAYEQYF. In DNA form, the CDR3 reads TGTGCCAGCAGCTTAGATACGGGGACAGGGGCATACGAGCAGTACTTC. V usage is TRBV7-2 and J usage is TRBJ2-7; 10 bases agree with TRBD1. V was clipped by 1 base and J by 4 bases; unmatched bases: 7. The CDR3 is 16 residues long. Germline-derived CDR1 and CDR2 are SGHTA and FQGNSA.

The rearrangement joins TRBV9 to TRBJ2-1; perhaps TRBD1 as D (6 bases). This CDR3 is 13 amino acids long. CDR1 SGDLS and CDR2 YYNGEE come from the germline V gene. V gave up 0 bases and J gave up 9 bases, with 10 bases separating them. CDR3 residues: CASSVVTGPEQFF. The CDR3 coding sequence is TGTGCCAGCAGCGTAGTCACAGGGCCTGAGCAGTTCTTC.

The V gene is TRBV13, the J gene TRBJ1-3, with TRBD1 matching 7 bases. V gave up 2 bases and J gave up 2 bases; unmatched junction bases: 3. CDR1 and CDR2 (germline): PRHDT, FYEKMQ (reference sequence). This CDR3 spans 15 amino acids. CDR3 residues: CASSLRQGPGNTIYF. CDR3 sequence (DNA): TGTGCCAGCAGCTTACGACAGGGTCCTGGAAACACCATATATTTT.

The chain employs TRBV5-8 and TRBJ2-7, with D perhaps TRBD1 (6 bases). The CDR3 loop spans 14 amino acids. V was shortened by 0 bases and J by 6 bases, with 13 bases between the two germline ends. Germline V CDR1 and CDR2: SGHTS, YDEGEE. In nucleotides, the CDR3 is TGTGCCAGCAGCTTGGAGGGGGTATCGGGCGAGCAGTACTTC. The encoded protein is CASSLEGVSGEQYF.

The chain links TRBV9 to TRBJ2-3; TRBD2 matches at 8 bases. Germline assignment: CDR1 SGDLS and CDR2 YYNGEE. This CDR3 region has 15 residues. J lost 1 base, V lost 3 bases, and 4 bases had no gene match. The CDR3 region has the DNA TGTGCCAGCAGCGAAAATAGCGGGGGCACAGATACGCAGTATTTT. This encodes CASSENSGGTDTQYF.

V and J are TRBV30 and TRBJ2-7, with 8 bases identical to TRBD2. V dropped 0 bases and J dropped 2; count of bases not matched to a gene: 6. The germline V gene has CDR1 GTSNPN and CDR2 SVGIG (reference sequence). The CDR3 covers 15 residues. For the CDR3, the DNA is TGTGCCTGGAGTGTAATTAGCGGGGTAACCTACGAGCAGTACTTC. Translated, it gives CAWSVISGVTYEQYF.

CDR3 coding DNA: TGTGCCAGCAGTGATCTTTTTCTTGACACTCCCTTGCCCCAGCATTTT. Amino acids: CASSDLFLDTPLPQHF. This sequence joins TRBV6-1 and TRBJ1-5, with D unclear. Trimming pared 3 bases from V and 9 bases from J, leaving 21 bases between. Germline V gives CDR1 MNHNS, CDR2 SASEGT. There are 16 residues in the CDR3.

This chain uses TRBV15 with TRBJ2-1; possibly TRBD2 for D (7 bases). The germline CDR1 and CDR2 sequences are LNHNV and YYDKDF (reference sequence). Between the trimmed V and J ends, which lost 0 bases and 8 bases, there was a span of 17 bases. This CDR3 is built from 16 residues. The CDR3 region is CATSRESAGAVDEQFF. In DNA, the CDR3 is TGTGCCACCAGCAGAGAGTCCGCGGGGGCCGTCGATGAGCAGTTCTTC.

This CDR3 is CAISEGVETEAFF. For the CDR3, the DNA is TGTGCCATCAGTGAAGGGGTGGAAACTGAAGCTTTCTTT. The chain recombines TRBV10-3 with TRBJ1-1; D is possibly TRBD1 (5 bases). With 3 bases removed from V and 5 bases from J, the gap between germline ends came to 10 bases. Germline V CDR1 and CDR2: ENHRY, SYGVKD. This CDR3 contains 13 residues.

This clone was seen just once. This chain joins TRBV6-1 and TRBJ2-1, with 9 bases matching TRBD1. There are 15 residues in the CDR3. V shed 3 bases and J 7 bases; nucleotides not matched to a gene: 7. Germline V gives CDR1 MNHNS, CDR2 SASEGT. Written as DNA, the CDR3 is TGTGCCAGCAGTGAGCGGGACAGGGTGAGGAATGAGCAGTTCTTC. This codes for CASSERDRVRNEQFF.

The V call is TRBV10-3, the J call TRBJ2-2, with TRBD1 as a possible D gene (5 bases). CDR3 length: 16 amino acids. Trimming pared 2 bases from V and 3 bases from J, leaving 13 bases between. The germline CDR1 and CDR2 sequences are ENHRY and SYGVKD. The DNA of the CDR3 is TGTGCCATCAGTGAGAACGATGACAGCTACACCGGGGAGCTGTTTTTT. Residues: CAISENDDSYTGELFF.

This chain joins TRBV19 and TRBJ1-1, with TRBD1 as a possible D gene (6 bases). V was cut by 9 bases and J by 0 bases, with 8 bases left in between. CDR3 length: 12 residues. Germline V CDR1 and CDR2: LNHDA, SQIVND (reference sequence). CDR3 nucleotide sequence: TGTGCCAGCGGACAGATGAACACTGAAGCTTTCTTT. The encoded protein is CASGQMNTEAFF.

This clone has only one observation. The chain is built from TRBV10-3 and TRBJ1-3; D remains unclear. The length of the CDR3 is 13 residues. Germline V gene data show CDR1 as ENHRY and CDR2 as SYGVKD. Trimming left V 10 bases short and J 11 bases short, with 21 bases between. The DNA of the CDR3 is TGTGCCACCCAGGATCCGAAGGTAGTACCCATATATTTT. Translating gives CATQDPKVVPIYF.

The chain uses TRBV9 and TRBJ2-1, with TRBD2 identical over 8 bases. In germline, CDR1 is SGDLS, CDR2 YYNGEE. The V gene end was trimmed by 1 base and the J gene end by 7 bases; junction bases not matched to a gene: 7. The CDR3 has 15 residues. CDR3 sequence: CASSVTGGAFNEQFF. The CDR3 DNA is TGTGCCAGCAGCGTAACCGGGGGGGCGTTTAATGAGCAGTTCTTC.

This chain connects TRBV10-3 to TRBJ1-6; D is unclear. CDR1 ENHRY and CDR2 SYGVKD come from the germline V gene. The CDR3 contains 15 residues. V gave up 0 bases and J gave up 6 bases, with 9 bases separating them. CDR3 region: CAISESRGSNSPLHF. The CDR3 coding sequence is TGTGCCATCAGTGAGTCGCGGGGAAGTAATTCACCCCTCCACTTT.

The CDR3 is CSAGQIYEQYF. CDR3 in DNA: TGCAGCGCGGGACAGATCTACGAGCAGTACTTC. The chain joins TRBV20-1 to TRBJ2-7; tentative D call: TRBD1 (7 bases). CDR1 is DFQATT and CDR2 is SNEGSKA in the germline V gene (reference sequence). The CDR3 has 11 residues.

This chain joins TRBV7-2 and TRBJ1-6, with 9 bases matching TRBD1. Germline assignment: CDR1 SGHTA and CDR2 FQGNSA. V gave up 6 bases and J gave up 9 bases; unmatched junction bases: 6. The CDR3 covers 14 residues. CDR3 sequence (DNA): TGTGCCAGCAGGGACAGGGGCTTCGCTTCACCCCTCCACTTT. It codes for CASRDRGFASPLHF.

This clone was seen more than once but under ten times. The J gene is TRBJ2-3, the V gene TRBV6-5, with 9 bases lining up with TRBD2. CDR3 size: 15 residues. Germline V CDR1 and CDR2: MNHEY, SVGAGI. V lost 4 bases to trimming and J lost 1 base; unmatched junction nucleotides: 3. CDR3 amino acids: CASSFSSGGTDTQYF. The CDR3 coding sequence is TGTGCCAGCAGTTTCTCTAGCGGGGGCACAGATACGCAGTATTTT.

V and J are TRBV19 and TRBJ2-2, with 8 bases that match TRBD1. The CDR3 is made up of 14 amino acids. Germline V gene data show CDR1 as LNHDA and CDR2 as SQIVND (reference sequence). After removal of 7 bases from V and 7 bases from J, the junction contained 8 bases not matched to a gene. The CDR3 DNA sequence: TGTGCCAGTATGTTAGGACAGGGTATCGGGGAGCTGTTTTTT. Its translation is CASMLGQGIGELFF.

This clone was recorded once. V usage is TRBV27 and J usage is TRBJ1-5; D is unclear. The CDR3 runs 13 residues. Germline CDR1 MNHEY, CDR2 SMNVEV (reference sequence). V lost 4 bases and J lost 0, with 4 bases in between. The CDR3 sequence is CASSSLSNQPQHF. The CDR3 DNA is TGTGCCAGCAGTTCCCTTAGCAATCAGCCCCAGCATTTT.

The chain couples TRBV27 to TRBJ2-6, with 7 nucleotides matching TRBD1. V was clipped by 1 base and J by 2 bases; unmatched bases: 5. This CDR3 region has 17 residues. Germline V gene data show CDR1 as MNHEY and CDR2 as SMNVEV (reference sequence). The CDR3 nucleotides read TGTGCCAGCAGTTTATGGAGACAGGGAACTGGGGCCAACGTCCTGACTTTC. This sequence encodes CASSLWRQGTGANVLTF.

The rearrangement uses TRBV27 and TRBJ2-5, with 9 bases fitting TRBD2. V was pared by 5 bases and J by 5 bases, with 18 bases of the junction left unmatched. Germline CDR1 reads MNHEY; CDR2 reads SMNVEV (reference sequence). The CDR3 is 18 residues long. CDR3 sequence: CASSVKLAGTSRRETQYF. DNA for the CDR3: TGTGCCAGCAGTGTTAAACTCGCCGGGACTAGCCGGCGGGAGACCCAGTACTTC.